In its sample, the clone carrying this TCR beta chain was seen a few times. Its antigen is currently unknown. This entry comes from a study of T cell repertoires in aging, cancer and after chemotherapy. About the research overall: Clear clonal overlap appeared across healthy donor samples taken over several months to years.

A mixed TRB-A/B primer pool amplified rearranged TRB by multiplex touch-down PCR. TCRdb re-analysed the multiplex PCR reads in MiXCR, keeping a single row per CDR3 protein. Among 8,100 or so distinct CDR3 sequences listed, 30% to 40% were seen once. The germline V gene encodes CDR1 KGHDR and CDR2 SFDVKD. The V end lost 4 bases, the J end lost 6 bases, and 19 bases lay between the germline ends. The CDR3 consists of 16 residues. Study-wide results and caveats: In cancer patients, declining TCR diversity with age involved lost richness and lost evenness.

Amplification of TCR beta used genomic DNA extracted from peripheral blood. The receptor was derived from a human donor in good health. Sequenced sample: blood. V is TRBV24-1 and J is TRBJ2-3; D possibly matches TRBD1 or TRBD2 (5 bases each). As DNA, the CDR3 is TGTGCCACCAGTGACATTAACAGGTCGGGGTTGGATACGCAGTATTTT. Protein sequence: CATSDINRSGLDTQYF.